The 2 T cell receptor beta chains reported below all come from one sample, sequenced in a study of T cells in Graves' hyperthyroidism and ophthalmopathy. Amplification targeted TCR beta CDR3 regions from RNA transcripts. A set of HTBI primers served as the primers for a first-round RT-PCR of the TCR CDR3. MiXCR was run by TCRdb on the multiplex PCR reads, yielding one entry per CDR3 protein. This table has some 200,000 distinct CDR3 sequences, 17% appearing once. Material: blood. The origin of the receptors is a woman aged 50 to 60 with Graves' hyperthyroidism.

This clonotype was counted at least ten times. The gene calls are TRBV14 and TRBJ1-1, with D uncertain. Trimming took off 1 base at V and 7 bases at J, with 10 bases between the two ends. The CDR3 is 13 residues long. Germline CDR1 reads SGHDN; CDR2 reads FVKESK. CDR3 nucleotide sequence: TGTGCCAGCAGCCAAGCTAAGCCGGTTGAAGCTTTCTTT. Encoded protein: CASSQAKPVEAFF.

This clonotype occurred a few times. J is TRBJ1-5 and V is TRBV6-1; TRBD1 is a possible D gene (6 bases). V lost 2 bases and J lost 5, with 16 bases in between. CDR3 length equals 16 residues. Germline values: CDR1 MNHNS, CDR2 SASEGT. The DNA for the CDR3 is TGTGCCAGCAGTGAAAAGAGGAACAGGGATCATCAGCCCCAGCATTTT. This sequence encodes CASSEKRNRDHQPQHF.